What follows describes a single T cell receptor (beta chain). The antigen is not known. The CDR3 has 14 amino acids. Germline V gene sequence: CDR1 SGHDN, CDR2 FVKESK. V lost 8 bases and J lost 4, with 17 bases in between. These data come from a study of beta chain features in type 1 diabetes. Overall study findings and caveats: A PCR bias possibly favoring shorter templates would apply equally to patients and controls. Among all four CD4+ subsets, Type 1 diabetes patients had TCRB CDR3s that were moderately but significantly shorter.

Each population that was sorted was more than 95% pure. Expressed TCRB transcripts were sequenced after all isolated RNA was converted to cDNA. Naive, central memory and regulatory T cell samples averaged roughly 3.4 million immunoSEQ reads each. Assay used: immunoSEQ multiplex PCR; TCRdb lists only in-frame clones, some missing. The sample consists of about 640,000 clones, around an eighth of them appearing once. The chain is built from TRBV14 and TRBJ1-2, with no clear D. The sequencing sample was made of naive CD4+ T cells from blood. The source of this sequence is a man aged 25-45 years with type 1 diabetes. CDR3 sequence (DNA): TGTGCCAGCGCGCCGTGGGAGGGCCGCTATGGCTACACCTTC. Amino acid sequence: CASAPWEGRYGYTF.